Presented here are 9 T cell receptor beta chains from one specimen sequenced in a study of T cells in placental villitis. The libraries were made with immunoSEQ v4. TCRdb keeps only in-frame clones here, not all; method: immunoSEQ multiplex PCR. The sample shows some 6,100 clones, just under 80% of them seen only once. The material sequenced was placental tissue containing maternal and fetal cells. All receptors derive from a human patient with infectious villitis; the placental T cells may come from both mother and fetus.

The chain combines TRBV12-3 or TRBV12-4 with TRBJ2-1; 7 nucleotides align to TRBD1. The CDR3 spans 13 residues. The V and J ends lost 5 bases and 7 bases, in that order; junction bases with no gene match: 5. In DNA, the CDR3 is TGTGCCAGCAGTACCGGGACAGAAAATGAGCAGTTCTTC. This codes for CASSTGTENEQFF.

The chain has TRBV2 and TRBJ1-2; 7 positions agree with TRBD1. The CDR3 contains 12 residues. Germline loops: CDR1 SNHLY, CDR2 FYNNEI. The trim removed 6 bases at V and 8 bases at J, leaving 6 bases unmatched. The CDR3 region is CASREGARGYTF. DNA for the CDR3: TGTGCCAGCAGGGAGGGGGCAAGAGGCTACACCTTC.

The rearrangement uses TRBV7-6 and TRBJ1-4; D not resolved. In germline, CDR1 is SGHVS, CDR2 FNYEAQ. The CDR3 is 14 residues long. Trimming took 3 bases from V and 4 from J, leaving 9 bases between them. CDR3 DNA: TGTGCCAGCAGCTTGAATAAGGGTAATGAAAAACTGTTTTTT. Protein: CASSLNKGNEKLFF. The variable domain in full, completed from reference TRBV7-6 and TRBJ1-4, reads GAGVSQSPRYKVTKRGQDVALRCDPISGHVSLYWYRQALGQGPEFLTYFNYEAQQDKSGLPNDRFSAERPEGSISTLTIQRTEQRDSAMYRCASSLNKGNEKLFFGSGTQLSVL.

This clone was observed a few times. V gene TRBV19 combines with J gene TRBJ1-5; 7 bases align to TRBD1. This CDR3 is built from 15 residues. Looked up from germline, CDR1 is LNHDA and CDR2 is SQIVND (reference sequence). Germline trimming cut 6 bases from V and 6 bases from J; bases unmatched to any gene: 11. CDR3 sequence: CASSQTGKRGQPQHF. The CDR3 coding sequence is TGTGCCAGTAGCCAGACAGGGAAAAGGGGTCAGCCCCAGCATTTT.

The rearrangement uses TRBV3-1 (or the pseudogene TRBV3-2) and TRBJ2-3; 7 bases agree with TRBD2. V shed 2 bases, J shed 2 bases, and the junction held 4 bases outside the gene matches. CDR3 length equals 15 residues. In germline, CDR1 is LGHDT, CDR2 YNNKEL (reference sequence). The CDR3 here is CASSQYRGDTDTQYF. CDR3 coding DNA: TGTGCCAGCAGCCAATATCGGGGGGACACAGATACGCAGTATTTT.

The V call is TRBV7-9, the J call TRBJ2-2; the D gene is possibly TRBD1 (6 bases). The germline gives CDR1 SEHNR, CDR2 FQNEAQ (reference sequence). V was clipped by 8 bases and J by 2 bases, with 12 bases between them. This CDR3 has 14 amino acids. CDR3 DNA sequence: TGTGCCAGCCGTACAGGGACCAACACCGGGGAGCTGTTTTTT. It encodes CASRTGTNTGELFF.

V is TRBV29-1 and J is TRBJ2-5; 14 bases align to TRBD2. Germline V CDR1 and CDR2: SQVTM, ANQGSEA. V gave up 6 bases and J gave up 4 bases; unmatched junction bases: 4. The CDR3 is 14 amino acids. CDR3 coding DNA: TGCAGCGTCCGTGGACTAGCGGGGGGAGAGACCCAGTACTTC. Translating gives CSVRGLAGGETQYF.

The rearrangement joins TRBV4-1 to TRBJ2-1, with unresolved D. Germline V lookup: CDR1 MGHRA, CDR2 YSYEKL. V was trimmed by 4 bases and J by 0 bases, leaving 10 bases between them. The CDR3 covers 15 residues. The CDR3 here is CASSPGWSSYNEQFF. CDR3 in DNA: TGCGCCAGCAGCCCTGGGTGGAGCTCCTACAATGAGCAGTTCTTC.

The rearrangement links TRBV4-2 to TRBJ1-2; the D gene is possibly TRBD1 (5 bases). The V end was cut by 3 bases, the J end by 2 bases, with 25 bases between. The CDR3 sequence is 19 residues long. Looked up from germline, CDR1 is LGHNA and CDR2 is YNFKEQ. The CDR3 loop is CASSHQTGSPRITNYGYTF. Written as DNA, the CDR3 is TGTGCCAGCAGCCACCAAACAGGCTCACCCCGTATAACCAACTATGGCTACACCTTC.